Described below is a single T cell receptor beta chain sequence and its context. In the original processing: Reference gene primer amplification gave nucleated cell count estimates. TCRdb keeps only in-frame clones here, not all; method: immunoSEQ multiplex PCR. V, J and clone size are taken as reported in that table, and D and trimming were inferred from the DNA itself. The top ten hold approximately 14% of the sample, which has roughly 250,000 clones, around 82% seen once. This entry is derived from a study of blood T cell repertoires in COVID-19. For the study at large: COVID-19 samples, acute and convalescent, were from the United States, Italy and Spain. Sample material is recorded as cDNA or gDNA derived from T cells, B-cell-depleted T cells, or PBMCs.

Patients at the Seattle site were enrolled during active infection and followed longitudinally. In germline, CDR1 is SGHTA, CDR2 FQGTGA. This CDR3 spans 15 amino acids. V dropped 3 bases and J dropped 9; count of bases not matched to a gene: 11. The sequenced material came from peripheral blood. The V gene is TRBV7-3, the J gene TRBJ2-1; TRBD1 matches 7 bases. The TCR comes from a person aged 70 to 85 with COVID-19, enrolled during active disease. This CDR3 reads CASSFDRASLREQFF. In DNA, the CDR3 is TGTGCCAGCAGCTTCGACAGGGCCTCTTTGCGTGAGCAGTTCTTC.